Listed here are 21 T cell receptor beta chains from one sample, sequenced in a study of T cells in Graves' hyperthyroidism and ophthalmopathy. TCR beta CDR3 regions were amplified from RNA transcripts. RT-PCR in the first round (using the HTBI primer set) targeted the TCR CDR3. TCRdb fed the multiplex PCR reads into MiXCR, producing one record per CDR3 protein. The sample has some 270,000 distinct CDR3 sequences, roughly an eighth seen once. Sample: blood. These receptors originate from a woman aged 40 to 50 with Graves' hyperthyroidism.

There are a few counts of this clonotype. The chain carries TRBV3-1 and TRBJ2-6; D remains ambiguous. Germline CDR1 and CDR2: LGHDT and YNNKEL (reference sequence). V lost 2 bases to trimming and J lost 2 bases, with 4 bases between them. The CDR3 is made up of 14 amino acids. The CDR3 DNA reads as TGTGCCAGCAGCCAAAATGCTGGGGCCAACGTCCTGACTTTC. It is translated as CASSQNAGANVLTF. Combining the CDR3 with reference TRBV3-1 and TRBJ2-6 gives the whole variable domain DTAVSQTPKYLVTQMGNDKSIKCEQNLGHDTMYWYKQDSKKFLKIMFSYNNKELIINETVPNRFSPKSPDKAHLNLHINSLELGDSAVYFCASSQNAGANVLTFGAGSRLTVL.

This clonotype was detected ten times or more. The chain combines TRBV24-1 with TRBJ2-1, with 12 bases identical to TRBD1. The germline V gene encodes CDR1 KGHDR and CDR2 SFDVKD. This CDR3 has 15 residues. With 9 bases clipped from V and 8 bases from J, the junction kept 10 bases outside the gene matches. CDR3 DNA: TGTGCCACCGGCGTAGGGGGACAGGGGGCCGATGAGCAGTTCTTC. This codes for CATGVGGQGADEQFF.

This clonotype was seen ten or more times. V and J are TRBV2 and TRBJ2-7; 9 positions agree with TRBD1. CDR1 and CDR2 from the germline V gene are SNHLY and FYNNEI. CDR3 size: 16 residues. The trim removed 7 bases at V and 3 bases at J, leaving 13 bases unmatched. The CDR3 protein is CASTETGGKALYEQYF. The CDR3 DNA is TGTGCCAGCACCGAGACAGGGGGAAAGGCACTCTACGAGCAGTACTTC.

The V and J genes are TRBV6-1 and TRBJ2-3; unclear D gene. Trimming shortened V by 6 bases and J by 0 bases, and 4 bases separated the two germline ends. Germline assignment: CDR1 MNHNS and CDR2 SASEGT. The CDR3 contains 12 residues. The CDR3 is CASRSSTDTQYF. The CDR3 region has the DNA TGTGCCAGCAGATCGAGCACAGATACGCAGTATTTT.

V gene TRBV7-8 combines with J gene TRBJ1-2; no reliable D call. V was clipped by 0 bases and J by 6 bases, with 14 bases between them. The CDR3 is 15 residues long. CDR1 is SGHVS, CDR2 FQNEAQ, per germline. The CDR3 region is CASSLAESGNHGYTF. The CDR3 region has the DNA TGTGCCAGCAGCTTAGCAGAGTCGGGAAACCATGGCTACACCTTC.

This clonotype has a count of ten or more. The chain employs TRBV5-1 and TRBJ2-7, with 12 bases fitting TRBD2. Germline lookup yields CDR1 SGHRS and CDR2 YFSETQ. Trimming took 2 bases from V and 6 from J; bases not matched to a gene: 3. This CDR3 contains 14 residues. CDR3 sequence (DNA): TGCGCCAGCAGCTTTCTAGCGGGAGGGGGCGAGCAGTACTTC. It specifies CASSFLAGGGEQYF.

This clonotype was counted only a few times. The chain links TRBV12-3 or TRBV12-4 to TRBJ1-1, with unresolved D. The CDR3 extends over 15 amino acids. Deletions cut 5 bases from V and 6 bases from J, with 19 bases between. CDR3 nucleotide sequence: TGTGCCAGCAGTGGCCCCTATGATCAAAGATCTGAAGCTTTCTTT. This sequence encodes CASSGPYDQRSEAFF.

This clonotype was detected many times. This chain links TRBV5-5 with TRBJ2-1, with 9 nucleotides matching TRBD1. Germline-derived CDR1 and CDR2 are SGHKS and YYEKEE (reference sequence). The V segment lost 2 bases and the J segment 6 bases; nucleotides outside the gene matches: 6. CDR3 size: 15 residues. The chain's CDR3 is CASSFDWDRVNEQFF. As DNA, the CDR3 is TGTGCCAGCAGCTTTGACTGGGACAGGGTCAATGAGCAGTTCTTC.

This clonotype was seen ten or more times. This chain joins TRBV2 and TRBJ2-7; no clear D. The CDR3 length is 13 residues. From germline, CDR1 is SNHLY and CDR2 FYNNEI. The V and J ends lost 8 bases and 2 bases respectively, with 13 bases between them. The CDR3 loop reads CASAVRRTYEQYF. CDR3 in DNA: TGTGCCAGCGCGGTAAGACGAACCTACGAGCAGTACTTC.

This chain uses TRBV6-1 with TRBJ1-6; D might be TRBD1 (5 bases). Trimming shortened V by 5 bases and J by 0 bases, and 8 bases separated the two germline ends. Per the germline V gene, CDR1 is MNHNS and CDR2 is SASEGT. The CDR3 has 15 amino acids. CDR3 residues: CASSRQSSYNSPLHF. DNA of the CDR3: TGTGCCAGCAGTCGACAGAGCTCCTATAATTCACCCCTCCACTTT.

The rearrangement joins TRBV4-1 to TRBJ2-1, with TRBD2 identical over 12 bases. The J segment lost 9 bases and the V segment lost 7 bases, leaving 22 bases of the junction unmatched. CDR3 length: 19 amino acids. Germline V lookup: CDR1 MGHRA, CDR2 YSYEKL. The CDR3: CASTPGLAGSGTLWSEQFF. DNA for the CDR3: TGCGCCAGCACCCCGGGACTAGCGGGCTCCGGCACTTTGTGGAGTGAGCAGTTCTTC.

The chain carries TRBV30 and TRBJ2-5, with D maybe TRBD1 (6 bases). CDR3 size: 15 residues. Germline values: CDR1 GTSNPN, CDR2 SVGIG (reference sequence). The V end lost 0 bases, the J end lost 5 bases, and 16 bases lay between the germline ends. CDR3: CAWSVRKAGEETQYF. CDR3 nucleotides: TGTGCCTGGAGTGTACGAAAGGCAGGGGAGGAGACCCAGTACTTC.

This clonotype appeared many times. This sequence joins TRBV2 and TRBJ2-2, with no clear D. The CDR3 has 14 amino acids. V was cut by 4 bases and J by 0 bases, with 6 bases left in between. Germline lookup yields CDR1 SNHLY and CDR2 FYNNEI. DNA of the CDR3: TGTGCCAGCAGTGTATCCGCGAACACCGGGGAGCTGTTTTTT. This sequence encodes CASSVSANTGELFF.

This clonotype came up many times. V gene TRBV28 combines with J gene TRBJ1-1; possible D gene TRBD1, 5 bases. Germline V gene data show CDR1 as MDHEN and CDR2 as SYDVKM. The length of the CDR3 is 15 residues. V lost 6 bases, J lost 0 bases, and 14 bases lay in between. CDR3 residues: CASRPPGGMNTEAFF. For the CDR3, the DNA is TGTGCCAGCAGACCCCCGGGGGGAATGAACACTGAAGCTTTCTTT.

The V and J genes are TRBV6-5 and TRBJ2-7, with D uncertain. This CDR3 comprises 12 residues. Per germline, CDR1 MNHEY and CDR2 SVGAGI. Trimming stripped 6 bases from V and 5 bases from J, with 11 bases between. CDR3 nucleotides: TGTGCCAGCAGACTCGGGCACGACGAGCAGTACTTC. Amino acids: CASRLGHDEQYF.

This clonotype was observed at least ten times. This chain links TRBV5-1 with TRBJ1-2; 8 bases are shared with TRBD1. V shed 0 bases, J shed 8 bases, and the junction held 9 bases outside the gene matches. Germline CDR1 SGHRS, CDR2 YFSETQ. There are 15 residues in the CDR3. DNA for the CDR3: TGCGCCAGCAGCTTGGACGGACAGGGATTGGAGGGCTACACCTTC. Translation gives CASSLDGQGLEGYTF.

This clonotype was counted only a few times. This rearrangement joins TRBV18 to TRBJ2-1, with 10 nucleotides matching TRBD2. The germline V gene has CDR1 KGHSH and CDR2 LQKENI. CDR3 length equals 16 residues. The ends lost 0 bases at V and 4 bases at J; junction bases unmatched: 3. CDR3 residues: CASSPPGLAVYNEQFF. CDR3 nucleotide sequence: TGTGCCAGCTCACCACCCGGACTAGCGGTATACAATGAGCAGTTCTTC. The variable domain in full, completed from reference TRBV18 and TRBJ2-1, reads NAGVMQNPRHLVRRRGQEARLRCSPMKGHSHVYWYRQLPEEGLKFMVYLQKENIIDESGMPKERFSAEFPKEGPSILRIQQVVRGDSAAYFCASSPPGLAVYNEQFFGPGTRLTVL.

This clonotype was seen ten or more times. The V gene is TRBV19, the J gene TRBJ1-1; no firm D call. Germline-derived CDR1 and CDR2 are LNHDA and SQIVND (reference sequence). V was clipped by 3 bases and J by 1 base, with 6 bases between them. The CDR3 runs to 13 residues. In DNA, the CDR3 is TGTGCCAGTAGTATCTACAAGAACACTGAAGCTTTCTTT. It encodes CASSIYKNTEAFF.

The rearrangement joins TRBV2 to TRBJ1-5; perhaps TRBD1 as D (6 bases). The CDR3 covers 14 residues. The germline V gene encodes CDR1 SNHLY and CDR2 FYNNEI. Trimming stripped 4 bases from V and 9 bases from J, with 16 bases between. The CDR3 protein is CASSGEEGERPQHF. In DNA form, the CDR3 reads TGTGCCAGCAGTGGGGAAGAGGGGGAAAGGCCCCAGCATTTT. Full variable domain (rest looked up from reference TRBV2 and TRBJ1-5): EPEVTQTPSHQVTQMGQEVILRCVPISNHLYFYWYRQILGQKVEFLVSFYNNEISEKSEIFDDQFSVERPDGSNFTLKIRSTKLEDSAMYFCASSGEEGERPQHFGDGTRLSIL.

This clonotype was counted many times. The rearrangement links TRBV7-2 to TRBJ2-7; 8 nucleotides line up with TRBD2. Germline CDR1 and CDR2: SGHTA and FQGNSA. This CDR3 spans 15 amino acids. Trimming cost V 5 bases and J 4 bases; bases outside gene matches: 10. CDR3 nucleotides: TGTGCCAGCAGCATTGCCGGGGGGGGGGTTTACGAGCAGTACTTC. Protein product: CASSIAGGGVYEQYF.

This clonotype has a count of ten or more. CDR3 region: CSAFRQGSYNEQFF. For the CDR3, the DNA is TGCAGTGCTTTTAGGCAGGGCTCCTACAATGAGCAGTTCTTC. The chain uses TRBV20-1 and TRBJ2-1, with D perhaps matching TRBD1 (5 bases). The CDR3 is 14 amino acids. V lost 5 bases to trimming and J lost 0 bases, with 11 bases between them. CDR1 is DFQATT and CDR2 is SNEGSKA in the germline V gene (reference sequence).